This TCR beta chain was found in a study of blood T cell repertoires in COVID-19. Study-wide background: Sites in the United States, Italy and Spain provided acute and convalescent COVID-19 samples.

The CDR3 sequence is 15 residues long. Germline V gives CDR1 SEHNR, CDR2 FQNEAQ (reference sequence). The ends lost 5 bases at V and 4 bases at J; junction bases unmatched: 5. Living in about two dozen US areas, the participants were between about 18 and 90 years of age. Which cohort a participant joined came from the clinical history participants gave. Recovery among Cohort 3 donors was established by two negative PCRs, clearance, or symptom resolution. Clones were read by immunoSEQ multiplex PCR, and TCRdb kept only the in-frame ones, dropping some. The table records a few hundred thousand clones, around 84% of them present only once.

The receptor's source is a man aged 30-40 years who had recovered from COVID-19. The chain has TRBV7-9 and TRBJ1-5, with 10 bases that match TRBD1. Sequencing was performed on PBMCs or T cells enriched from blood (not recorded which). CDR3 in amino acids: CASSPDRGANQPQHF. CDR3 sequence (DNA): TGTGCCAGCAGCCCGGACAGGGGGGCTAATCAGCCCCAGCATTTT. Supplemented by reference TRBV7-9 and TRBJ1-5, the full variable domain reads DTGVSQNPRHKITKRGQNVTFRCDPISEHNRLYWYRQTLGQGPEFLTYFQNEAQLEKSRLLSDRFSAERPKGSFSTLEIQRTEQGDSAMYLCASSPDRGANQPQHFGDGTRLSIL.